These 27 T cell receptor beta chains were all obtained from the same sample, sequenced in a study of blood T cell repertoires in COVID-19. The assay was immunoSEQ multiplex PCR, and TCRdb's table has in-frame clones only and misses some. The table lists about 180,000 clones, roughly 88% of them singletons. Sequences were obtained from peripheral blood. These receptor sequences come from a human donor with active or convalescent COVID-19. The donor label of this sample is uncertain.

The chain joins TRBV4-2 to TRBJ1-1; TRBD1 is a possible D gene (5 bases). CDR3 length: 17 residues. CDR1 and CDR2 (germline): LGHNA, YNFKEQ. V shed 0 bases and J shed 5 bases, with 19 bases lying between them. The CDR3 here is CASSQDRDSLEGTEAFF. The DNA of the CDR3 is TGTGCCAGCAGCCAAGATAGAGACAGCCTGGAGGGGACTGAAGCTTTCTTT.

The J gene is TRBJ1-1, the V gene TRBV11-2, with D perhaps matching TRBD1 (5 bases). The CDR3 loop spans 15 amino acids. From germline, CDR1 is SGHAT and CDR2 FQNNGV. V lost 3 bases to trimming and J lost 10 bases, with 21 bases between them. The CDR3 reads CASSLGGKGIVGAFF. The CDR3 region has the DNA TGTGCCAGCAGCTTGGGCGGGAAGGGGATCGTAGGAGCTTTCTTT. Supplemented by reference TRBV11-2 and TRBJ1-1, the full variable domain reads EAGVAQSPRYKIIEKRQSVAFWCNPISGHATLYWYQQILGQGPKLLIQFQNNGVVDDSQLPKDRFSAERLKGVDSTLKIQPAKLEDSAVYLCASSLGGKGIVGAFFGQGTRLTVV.

The rearrangement uses TRBV7-9 and TRBJ2-5; possible D gene TRBD1, 5 bases. Germline loops: CDR1 SEHNR, CDR2 FQNEAQ (reference sequence). The ends were cut back, 5 bases at V and 5 bases at J, with 15 bases in the middle. This CDR3 is built from 14 residues. DNA for the CDR3: TGTGCCAGCAGCCCGAATATTAAGGGGGAGACCCAGTACTTC. Translation gives CASSPNIKGETQYF. The full variable domain, with the rest looked up from reference TRBV7-9 and TRBJ2-5, is DTGVSQNPRHKITKRGQNVTFRCDPISEHNRLYWYRQTLGQGPEFLTYFQNEAQLEKSRLLSDRFSAERPKGSFSTLEIQRTEQGDSAMYLCASSPNIKGETQYFGPGTRLLVL.

The chain employs TRBV2 and TRBJ1-1, with D maybe TRBD1 (6 bases). The V gene lost 5 bases and the J gene lost 10 bases, with 11 bases spanning the gap. The CDR3 is made up of 11 amino acids. Germline CDR1 is SNHLY and CDR2 is FYNNEI. CDR3 region: CASSSGEGAFF. The CDR3 DNA sequence: TGTGCCAGCAGTTCAGGGGAAGGAGCTTTCTTT.

The chain carries TRBV28 and TRBJ1-2; tentative D call: TRBD1 (5 bases). The CDR3 is 12 amino acids. Trimming cost V 5 bases and J 1 base, with 5 bases left between them. Germline V gene sequence: CDR1 MDHEN, CDR2 SYDVKM. CDR3 region: CASSQGNYGYTF. The CDR3 region has the DNA TGTGCCAGCAGTCAGGGTAACTATGGCTACACCTTC.

The V gene is TRBV11-2, the J gene TRBJ2-7, with TRBD2 matching over 8 bases. In germline, CDR1 is SGHAT, CDR2 FQNNGV. The trim removed 1 base at V and 13 bases at J, leaving 12 bases unmatched. This CDR3 has 14 residues. The CDR3 sequence: CASSLGGVSGDCYF. The CDR3 DNA reads as TGTGCCAGCAGCTTAGGAGGGGTTAGCGGGGATTGCTACTTC. The full variable domain, in which reference TRBV11-2 and TRBJ2-7 provide the parts outside the CDR3, is EAGVAQSPRYKIIEKRQSVAFWCNPISGHATLYWYQQILGQGPKLLIQFQNNGVVDDSQLPKDRFSAERLKGVDSTLKIQPAKLEDSAVYLCASSLGGVSGDCYFGPGTRLTVT.

A single count supports this clone. The chain joins TRBV18 to TRBJ2-3; the D gene is possibly TRBD2 (5 bases). V dropped 3 bases and J dropped 10 bases, with 11 bases sitting between them. This CDR3 spans 12 amino acids. Germline V lookup: CDR1 KGHSH, CDR2 LQKENI. The CDR3 coding sequence is TGTGCCAGCTCACCCACAGAGGGTGCGCAGTATTTT. This gives the protein CASSPTEGAQYF.

This clone has more than one count but fewer than ten. V gene TRBV6-6 combines with J gene TRBJ2-7, with a possible D match to TRBD2 (5 bases). CDR1 is MNHNY and CDR2 is SVGAGI in the germline V gene (reference sequence). The V end lost 8 bases, the J end lost 2 bases, and 16 bases lay between the germline ends. The length of the CDR3 is 14 residues. The CDR3 sequence is CASVGSAPPYEQYF. As DNA, the CDR3 is TGTGCCAGCGTTGGGAGCGCGCCCCCCTACGAGCAGTACTTC.

This chain uses TRBV19 with TRBJ1-2, with unresolved D. Germline V lookup: CDR1 LNHDA, CDR2 SQIVND (reference sequence). Trimming shortened V by 9 bases and J by 2 bases, and 13 bases separated the two germline ends. The CDR3 spans 13 residues. The CDR3 spells CASRESKNYGYTF. The CDR3 bases are TGTGCCAGCCGAGAATCTAAAAACTATGGCTACACCTTC. Variable domain in full (rest from reference TRBV19 and TRBJ1-2): DGGITQSPKYLFRKEGQNVTLSCEQNLNHDAMYWYRQDPGQGLRLIYYSQIVNDFQKGDIAEGYSVSREKKESFPLTVTSAQKNPTAFYLCASRESKNYGYTFGSGTRLTVV.

Here the CDR3 reads CASSSTTGWNQPQHF. The CDR3 nucleotides read TGTGCCAGCAGCTCAACGACAGGGTGGAATCAGCCCCAGCATTTT. The chain carries TRBV5-6 and TRBJ1-5; 7 bases match TRBD1. CDR3 size: 15 residues. In germline, CDR1 is SGHDT, CDR2 YYEEEE. V lost 3 bases to trimming and J lost 4 bases; unmatched junction nucleotides: 7.

This chain joins TRBV19 and TRBJ2-2; 10 bases are shared with TRBD2. Looked up from germline, CDR1 is LNHDA and CDR2 is SQIVND (reference sequence). After removal of 4 bases from V and 5 bases from J, the junction contained 19 bases not matched to a gene. The CDR3 has 20 residues. The chain's CDR3 is CASSTAGRSQREGRTGELFF. In DNA form, the CDR3 reads TGTGCCAGTAGTACTGCCGGCCGGTCTCAGCGGGAGGGCCGTACCGGGGAGCTGTTTTTT.

The rearrangement uses TRBV7-3 and TRBJ2-5; D might be TRBD1 (6 bases). The germline V gene encodes CDR1 SGHTA and CDR2 FQGTGA. The germline V and J ends were trimmed by 3 bases and 5 bases, with 13 bases remaining between them. The CDR3 is made up of 14 amino acids. CDR3 protein: CASSFGGQPETQYF. The CDR3 region has the DNA TGTGCCAGCAGCTTTGGTGGACAGCCGGAGACCCAGTACTTC.

J is TRBJ2-5 and V is TRBV10-3, with TRBD1 as a possible D gene (5 bases). The germline CDR1 and CDR2 sequences are ENHRY and SYGVKD. V was shortened by 11 bases and J by 2 bases, with 12 bases between the two germline ends. This CDR3 has 12 residues. In nucleotides, the CDR3 is TGTGCCGTATCTCGACAGCAAGAGACCCAGTACTTC. This codes for CAVSRQQETQYF.

V usage is TRBV18 and J usage is TRBJ2-4; D might be TRBD1 (6 bases). Trimming cost V 6 bases and J 7 bases, with 13 bases left between them. Germline V gives CDR1 KGHSH, CDR2 LQKENI. This CDR3 has 13 residues. DNA for the CDR3: TGTGCCAGCTCCCAGGGACATGGGAACATTCAGTACTTC. Its protein is CASSQGHGNIQYF.

The chain recombines TRBV5-1 with TRBJ2-2; weak D call: TRBD2 (5 bases). V was clipped by 2 bases and J by 7 bases, with 15 bases between them. The V gene's germline CDR1 is SGHRS and CDR2 YFSETQ. The CDR3 has 15 amino acids. CDR3 sequence reads: CASSFLEGINGELFF. CDR3 nucleotides: TGCGCCAGCAGCTTCCTTGAGGGTATTAACGGGGAGCTGTTTTTT. Complete variable domain (other parts from reference TRBV5-1 and TRBJ2-2): KAGVTQTPRYLIKTRGQQVTLSCSPISGHRSVSWYQQTPGQGLQFLFEYFSETQRNKGNFPGRFSGRQFSNSRSEMNVSTLELGDSALYLCASSFLEGINGELFFGEGSRLTVL.

The genes are TRBV5-1 and TRBJ1-2; D might be TRBD1 (6 bases). CDR3 length equals 14 residues. In germline, CDR1 is SGHRS, CDR2 YFSETQ. V lost 1 base, J lost 6 bases, and 13 bases lay in between. The CDR3 spells CASSLYRESDGYTF. CDR3 DNA: TGCGCCAGCAGCTTGTACAGGGAGTCAGATGGCTACACCTTC. The full variable domain, completed using reference TRBV5-1 and TRBJ1-2, is KAGVTQTPRYLIKTRGQQVTLSCSPISGHRSVSWYQQTPGQGLQFLFEYFSETQRNKGNFPGRFSGRQFSNSRSEMNVSTLELGDSALYLCASSLYRESDGYTFGSGTRLTVV.

The chain combines TRBV19 with TRBJ1-1; 8 bases agree with TRBD1. Per germline, CDR1 LNHDA and CDR2 SQIVND (reference sequence). This CDR3 contains 15 residues. V lost 5 bases, J lost 0 bases, and 5 bases stayed unmatched. The CDR3, as DNA: TGTGCCAGTAGTGCGCGGACAGGGATGAACACTGAAGCTTTCTTT. As protein: CASSARTGMNTEAFF. The full variable domain, completed using reference TRBV19 and TRBJ1-1, is DGGITQSPKYLFRKEGQNVTLSCEQNLNHDAMYWYRQDPGQGLRLIYYSQIVNDFQKGDIAEGYSVSREKKESFPLTVTSAQKNPTAFYLCASSARTGMNTEAFFGQGTRLTVV.

This chain connects TRBV7-9 to TRBJ1-2; 7 nucleotides match TRBD1. CDR3 length: 16 residues. V was clipped by 5 bases and J by 0 bases; unmatched bases: 9. Germline values: CDR1 SEHNR, CDR2 FQNEAQ (reference sequence). The CDR3 sequence is CASSPGGTATNYGYTF. CDR3 DNA: TGTGCCAGCAGCCCTGGGGGGACAGCTACTAACTATGGCTACACCTTC. The full variable domain, rest sourced from reference TRBV7-9 and TRBJ1-2, is DTGVSQNPRHKITKRGQNVTFRCDPISEHNRLYWYRQTLGQGPEFLTYFQNEAQLEKSRLLSDRFSAERPKGSFSTLEIQRTEQGDSAMYLCASSPGGTATNYGYTFGSGTRLTVV.

The chain joins TRBV7-2 to TRBJ2-1, with D possibly TRBD1 on 5 matching bases. Trimming took off 0 bases at V and 5 bases at J, with 11 bases between the two ends. Germline lookup yields CDR1 SGHTA and CDR2 FQGNSA. This CDR3 is 15 amino acids long. CDR3 region: CASSLAGVRNNEQFF. The CDR3 DNA follows: TGTGCCAGCAGCTTAGCAGGGGTCCGGAACAATGAGCAGTTCTTC.

J is TRBJ1-1 and V is TRBV6-1; tentative D call: TRBD1 (5 bases). Trimming stripped 3 bases from V and 1 base from J, with 12 bases between. CDR1 and CDR2 from the germline V gene are MNHNS and SASEGT. This CDR3 region has 15 residues. CDR3 DNA sequence: TGTGCCAGCAGTGAGCAGGGCCGCACGAACACTGAAGCTTTCTTT. Its protein is CASSEQGRTNTEAFF.

The rearrangement links TRBV5-1 to TRBJ2-2; D is uncertain. This CDR3 region has 13 residues. V gave up 1 base and J gave up 7 bases, with 8 bases separating them. Germline V gene lookup returns CDR1 SGHRS and CDR2 YFSETQ. The DNA for the CDR3 is TGCGCCAGCAGCTTGTCTGGCGGCGGGGAGCTGTTTTTT. Translation gives CASSLSGGGELFF.

The rearrangement links TRBV28 to TRBJ1-1, with D perhaps TRBD1 (5 bases). The CDR3 length is 16 residues. With 6 bases removed from V and 1 base from J, the gap between germline ends came to 18 bases. Germline V CDR1 and CDR2: MDHEN, SYDVKM. CDR3 residues: CASRPPRQPSNTEAFF. CDR3 DNA sequence: TGTGCCAGCAGGCCCCCCCGACAGCCCTCGAACACTGAAGCTTTCTTT.

The rearrangement uses TRBV4-2 and TRBJ1-4; D gene uncertain. The V end was cut by 2 bases, the J end by 8 bases, with 18 bases between. Germline values: CDR1 LGHNA, CDR2 YNFKEQ. The CDR3 is made up of 16 amino acids. The CDR3 coding sequence is TGTGCCAGCAGCCAATCTTTGACCGTCTCCGGGGAAAAACTGTTTTTT. Its translation: CASSQSLTVSGEKLFF.

The rearrangement links TRBV7-2 to TRBJ2-7, with 11 nucleotides matching TRBD2. This CDR3 has 14 amino acids. V gave up 7 bases and J gave up 2 bases; unmatched junction bases: 4. Germline V CDR1 and CDR2: SGHTA, FQGNSA. CDR3 sequence (DNA): TGTGCCAGCACCTTTAGCGGGAGGGCCTACGAGCAGTACTTC. It specifies CASTFSGRAYEQYF.

V is TRBV28 and J is TRBJ2-1; the D gene is possibly TRBD1 (5 bases). This CDR3 region has 15 residues. The germline CDR1 and CDR2 sequences are MDHEN and SYDVKM. V gave up 3 bases and J gave up 0 bases, with 9 bases separating them. The CDR3 DNA reads as TGTGCCAGCAGTTTTGGGGCTGGCTCCTACAATGAGCAGTTCTTC. Translating it yields CASSFGAGSYNEQFF.

This chain connects TRBV6-5 to TRBJ1-1; D unresolved. V was cut by 0 bases and J by 7 bases, with 18 bases left in between. Per the germline V gene, CDR1 is MNHEY and CDR2 is SVGAGI. There are 16 residues in the CDR3. In nucleotides, the CDR3 is TGTGCCAGCAGTTACTCCTTGGTTGGGCCGACGGTTGAAGCTTTCTTT. Amino acids: CASSYSLVGPTVEAFF.

V and J are TRBV30 and TRBJ1-5; 8 bases align to TRBD1. This CDR3 spans 13 amino acids. The germline CDR1 and CDR2 sequences are GTSNPN and SVGIG (reference sequence). After removal of 3 bases from V and 4 bases from J, the junction contained 2 bases not matched to a gene. Here the CDR3 DNA reads TGTGCCTGGAGGGGACAGGCAAATCAGCCCCAGCATTTT. Amino acids: CAWRGQANQPQHF.